This entry describes one T cell receptor beta chain. This specimen belongs to a study of control samples from healthy donors and cancer patients. The V and J ends lost 5 bases and 8 bases respectively, with 13 bases between them. Germline CDR1 MNHEY, CDR2 SVGAGI. The CDR3 totals 14 residues. Produced via immunoSEQ multiplex PCR; TCRdb's table is partial and in-frame only. Among about 150,000 clones listed, over 90% were seen once. This TCR derives from a man in his sixties with colorectal cancer. The chain joins TRBV6-5 to TRBJ1-6; D gene uncertain. The sample consisted of PBMCs. CDR3 nucleotides: TGTGCCAGCAGTCCAACAATAAAGGATTCACCCCTCCACTTT. Protein: CASSPTIKDSPLHF.